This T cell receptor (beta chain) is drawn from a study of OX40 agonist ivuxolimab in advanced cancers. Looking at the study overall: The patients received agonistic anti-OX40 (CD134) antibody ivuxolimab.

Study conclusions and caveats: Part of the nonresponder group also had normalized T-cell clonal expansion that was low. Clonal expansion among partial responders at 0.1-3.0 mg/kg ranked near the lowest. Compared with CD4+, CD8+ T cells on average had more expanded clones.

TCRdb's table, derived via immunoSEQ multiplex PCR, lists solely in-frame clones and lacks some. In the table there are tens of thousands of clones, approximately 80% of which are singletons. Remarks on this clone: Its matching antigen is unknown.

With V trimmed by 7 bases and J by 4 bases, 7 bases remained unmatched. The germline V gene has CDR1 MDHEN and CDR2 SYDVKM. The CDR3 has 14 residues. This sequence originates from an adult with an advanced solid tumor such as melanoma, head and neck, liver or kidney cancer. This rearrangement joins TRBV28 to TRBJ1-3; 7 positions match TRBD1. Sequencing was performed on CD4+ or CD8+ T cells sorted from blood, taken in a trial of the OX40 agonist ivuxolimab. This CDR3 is CASISGDRGNTIYF. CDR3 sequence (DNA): TGTGCCAGCATTTCGGGGGACAGAGGAAACACCATATATTTT.